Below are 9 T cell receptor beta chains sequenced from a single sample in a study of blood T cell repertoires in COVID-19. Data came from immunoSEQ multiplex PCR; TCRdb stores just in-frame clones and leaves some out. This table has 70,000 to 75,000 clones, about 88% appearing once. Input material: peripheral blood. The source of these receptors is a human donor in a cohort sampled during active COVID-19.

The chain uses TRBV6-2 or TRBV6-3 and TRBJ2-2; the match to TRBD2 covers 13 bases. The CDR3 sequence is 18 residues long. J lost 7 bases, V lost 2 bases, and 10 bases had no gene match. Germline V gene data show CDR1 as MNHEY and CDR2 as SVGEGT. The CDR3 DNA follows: TGTGCCAGCAGTTACGCATCTGGACTAGCGGGAGCCAGCGGGGAGCTGTTTTTT. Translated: CASSYASGLAGASGELFF.

For the CDR3, the DNA is TGTGCCAGTAAGTCAGGGGCCATGAACACTGAAGCTTTCTTT. It codes for CASKSGAMNTEAFF. This chain uses TRBV19 with TRBJ1-1; D might be TRBD1 (6 bases). Deletions cut 7 bases from V and 0 bases from J, with 12 bases between. The CDR3 is 14 residues long. CDR1 LNHDA and CDR2 SQIVND come from the germline V gene (reference sequence).

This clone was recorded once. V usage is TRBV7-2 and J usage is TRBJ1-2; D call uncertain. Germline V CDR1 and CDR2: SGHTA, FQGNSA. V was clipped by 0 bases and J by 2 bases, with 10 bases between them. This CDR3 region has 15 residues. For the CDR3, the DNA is TGTGCCAGCAGCTTAGCTCCAGAGGAGAACTATGGCTACACCTTC. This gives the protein CASSLAPEENYGYTF.

CDR3 bases: TGTGCCAGCAGCCAATTATCCCCAGGGGGTGAGCAGTTCTTC. Its translation is CASSQLSPGGEQFF. The V gene is TRBV3-1 (or the pseudogene TRBV3-2), the J gene TRBJ2-1, with 7 positions matching TRBD1. Germline V CDR1 and CDR2: LGHDT, YNNKEL (reference sequence). The CDR3 totals 14 residues. V dropped 2 bases and J dropped 9; count of bases not matched to a gene: 7.

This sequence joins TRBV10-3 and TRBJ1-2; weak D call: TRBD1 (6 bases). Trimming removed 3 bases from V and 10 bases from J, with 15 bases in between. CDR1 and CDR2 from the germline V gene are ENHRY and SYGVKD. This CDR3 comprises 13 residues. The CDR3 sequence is CAISEGTFVFYTF. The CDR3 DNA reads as TGTGCCATCAGTGAAGGGACATTTGTCTTCTACACCTTC.

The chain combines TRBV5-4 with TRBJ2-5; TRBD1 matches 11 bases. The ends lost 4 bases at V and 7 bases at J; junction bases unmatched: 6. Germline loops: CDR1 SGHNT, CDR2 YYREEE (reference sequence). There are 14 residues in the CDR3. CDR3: CASSPPGTGGTQYF. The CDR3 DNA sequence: TGTGCCAGCAGCCCGCCCGGGACAGGGGGGACCCAGTACTTC.

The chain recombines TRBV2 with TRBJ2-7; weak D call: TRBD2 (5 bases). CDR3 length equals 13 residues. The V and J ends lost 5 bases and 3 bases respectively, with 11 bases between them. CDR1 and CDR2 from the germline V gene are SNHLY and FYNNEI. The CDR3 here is CASSRPGGYEQYF. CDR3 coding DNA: TGTGCCAGCAGTCGTCCTGGAGGCTACGAGCAGTACTTC.

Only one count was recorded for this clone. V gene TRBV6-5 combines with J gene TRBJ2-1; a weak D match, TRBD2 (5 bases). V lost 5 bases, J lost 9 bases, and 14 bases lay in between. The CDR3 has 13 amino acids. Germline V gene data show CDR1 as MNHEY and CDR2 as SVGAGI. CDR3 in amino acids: CASSRESTTEQFF. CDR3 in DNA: TGTGCCAGCAGTCGGGAATCCACAACTGAGCAGTTCTTC.

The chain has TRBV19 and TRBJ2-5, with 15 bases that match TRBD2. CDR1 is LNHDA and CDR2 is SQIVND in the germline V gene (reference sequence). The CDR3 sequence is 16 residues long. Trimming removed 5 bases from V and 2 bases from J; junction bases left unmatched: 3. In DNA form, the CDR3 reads TGTGCCAGTAGTCCGGGACTAGCGGGAGGACAAGAGACCCAGTACTTC. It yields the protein CASSPGLAGGQETQYF.